This T cell receptor beta chain came from a study of beta chain features in type 1 diabetes. V dropped 2 bases and J dropped 6; count of bases not matched to a gene: 5. The length of the CDR3 is 15 residues. Germline CDR1 and CDR2: SGHTA and FQGNSA. Expressed TCRB transcripts were sequenced after all isolated RNA was converted to cDNA. Profiling relied on immunoSEQ multiplex PCR, and the TCRdb table lists in-frame clones only, not all of them. In the table there are roughly 170,000 clones, about 13% of which are singletons. The chain uses TRBV7-2 and TRBJ2-1; 9 nucleotides align to TRBD1. The sequencing input was central memory CD4+ T cells from blood. This clonotype was sampled from a woman aged 18 to 35 in good health. The CDR3 sequence: CASSLPRTGANEQFF. The CDR3 DNA sequence: TGTGCCAGCAGCTTACCGAGGACAGGGGCCAATGAGCAGTTCTTC.